This T cell receptor beta chain was captured in a study of cytomegalovirus exposure and HLA in healthy donors. Study context: An analysis done earlier identified 120 million or so unique TCR beta sequences from around 180 million T cells. HLA-typed donors were the source of approximately 85 million unique TCRs held in an early data release.

Vbeta (60) and Jbeta (13) primers were used in the PCR. Using immunoSEQ multiplex PCR, the repertoire was profiled, and TCRdb retains in-frame clones only, with some absent. Of about 200,000 clones in the sample, approximately 78% were seen once. Trimming pared 0 bases from V and 3 bases from J, leaving 12 bases between. Germline CDR1 is MGHRA and CDR2 is YSYEKL. The CDR3 contains 15 residues. Whole-study findings and limits: There were reportedly fewer N-insertions in an Asian-associated ancestry cluster than the approximately 630-donor mean, in a later analysis.

Notes on this clone: What it binds is unknown.

The sequence derives from a man aged 25 to 40 in good health and CMV-seronegative. The chain recombines TRBV4-1 with TRBJ2-7, with D uncertain. The sequenced sample consisted of PBMCs. The CDR3 DNA reads TGCGCCAGCAGCCAAGAGAACACGATAAGCTACGAGCAGTACTTC. Translation: CASSQENTISYEQYF.